The source of this T cell receptor (beta chain) is a study of OX40 agonist ivuxolimab in advanced cancers. Study as a whole: Patients took ivuxolimab, an agonistic anti-OX40 (CD134) antibody. Six ivuxolimab dose levels, 0.01 to 10 mg/kg, were given intravenously every 2 weeks. A diagnosis of hepatocellular carcinoma, melanoma, renal cell or head and neck cancer was present in dose-escalation patients. Whole-study findings and limits: Clones of CD4+ and CD8+ blood T cells grew by week 6 at doses of 0.1 to 3.0 mg/kg.

For this clone: The antigen is unknown.

The data were produced by immunoSEQ multiplex PCR, yet TCRdb's version contains in-frame clones alone and is incomplete. This sample has about 56,000 clones, with 82% found just once. This CDR3 has 12 residues. Germline CDR1 and CDR2: SEHNR and FQNEAQ (reference sequence). V lost 3 bases, J lost 3 bases, and 6 bases lay in between. The V call is TRBV7-9, the J call TRBJ2-7, with D uncertain. This sequence was found in an adult with an advanced solid tumor such as melanoma, head and neck, liver or kidney cancer. Specimen: CD4+ or CD8+ T cells sorted from blood, collected in a trial of the OX40 agonist ivuxolimab. The CDR3 sequence: CASSLDHYEQYF. The CDR3 DNA reads TGTGCCAGCAGCTTGGACCACTACGAGCAGTACTTC. The full variable domain, rest sourced from reference TRBV7-9 and TRBJ2-7, is DTGVSQNPRHKITKRGQNVTFRCDPISEHNRLYWYRQTLGQGPEFLTYFQNEAQLEKSRLLSDRFSAERPKGSFSTLEIQRTEQGDSAMYLCASSLDHYEQYFGPGTRLTVT.